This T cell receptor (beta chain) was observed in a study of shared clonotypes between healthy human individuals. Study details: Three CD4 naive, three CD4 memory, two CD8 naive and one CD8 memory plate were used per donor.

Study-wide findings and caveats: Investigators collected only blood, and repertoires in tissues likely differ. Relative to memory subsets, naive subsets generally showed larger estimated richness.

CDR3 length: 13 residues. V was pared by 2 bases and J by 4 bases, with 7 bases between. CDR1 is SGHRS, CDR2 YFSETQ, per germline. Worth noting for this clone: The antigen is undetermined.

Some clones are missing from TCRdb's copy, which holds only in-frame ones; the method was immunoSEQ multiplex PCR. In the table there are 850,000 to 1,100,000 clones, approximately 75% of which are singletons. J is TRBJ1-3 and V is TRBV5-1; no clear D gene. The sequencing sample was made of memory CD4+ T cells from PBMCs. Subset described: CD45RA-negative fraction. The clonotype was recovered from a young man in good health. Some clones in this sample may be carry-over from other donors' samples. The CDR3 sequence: CASSFTRGNTIYF. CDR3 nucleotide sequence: TGCGCCAGCAGCTTTACGCGGGGAAACACCATATATTTT.